The rows below give T cell receptor beta chains drawn from one sample of a study of blood T cell repertoires in COVID-19. Generated by immunoSEQ multiplex PCR, the TCRdb table keeps only in-frame clones and is missing some. The data contain under 200,000 clones, about 88% of them singletons. The specimen sequenced was peripheral blood. The source of these receptors is a man in his late teens or twenties with acute or convalescent COVID-19. Each CDR3 is given with its conserved first and last residue. D genes are given only for firm matches. Only some rows state a clone size, as once, few, many or a class for expanded clones.

CASSFGGRTEAFF TGTGCCAGCAGTTTTGGGGGCCGAACTGAAGCTTTCTTT TRBJ1-1 NA NA 13 TRBV27
CASSLTGGTEAFF TGTGCCAGCAGTCTGACAGGCGGTACTGAAGCTTTCTTT TRBJ1-1 NA NA 13 TRBV6-4
CASRKGDTQYF TGTGCCAGTAGAAAGGGGGATACGCAGTATTTT TRBJ2-3 NA NA 11 TRBV19
CASSFGGGGEQFF TGTGCCAGCAGCTTTGGGGGGGGCGGTGAGCAGTTCTTC TRBJ2-1 NA NA 13 TRBV7-6
CASSNSIGYNEQFF TGTGCCAGCAGTAATAGTATCGGTTACAATGAGCAGTTCTTC TRBJ2-1 NA NA 14 TRBV7-9
CASSMILAGGLSDTQYF TGTGCCAGCAGTATGATTCTAGCGGGGGGGTTGTCAGATACGCAGTATTTT TRBJ2-3 NA TRBD2 17 TRBV27
CASGRTEAFF TGTGCCAGCGGGCGCACTGAAGCTTTCTTT TRBJ1-1 NA NA 10 TRBV6-5
CASSYGTANSNQPQHF TGTGCCAGCAGTTACGGGACTGCCAATAGCAATCAGCCCCAGCATTTT TRBJ1-5 once NA 16 TRBV3-1/TRBV3-2
CAWSSPGVWTNQSQHF TGTGCCTGGAGTTCCCCAGGGGTGTGGACCAATCAGTCCCAGCATTTT TRBJ1-5 NA NA 16 TRBV30
CASSQGQGHEQYF TGTGCCAGCAGCCAAGGACAGGGCCACGAGCAGTACTTC TRBJ2-7 NA TRBD1 13 TRBV3-1/TRBV3-2
CASSPGQAINEQFF TGTGCCAGCTCACCGGGACAGGCCATCAATGAGCAGTTCTTC TRBJ2-1 NA TRBD1 14 TRBV18
CSVAPGGGYGYTF TGCAGCGTTGCCCCGGGAGGGGGCTATGGCTACACCTTC TRBJ1-2 NA NA 13 TRBV29-1
CASRRDRDSYEQYF TGCGCCAGCAGGCGGGACCGGGACAGCTACGAGCAGTACTTC TRBJ2-7 once NA 14 TRBV5-1
CASSWTSGDADTQYF TGTGCCAGCAGCTGGACTAGCGGGGATGCAGATACGCAGTATTTT TRBJ2-3 NA TRBD2 15 TRBV5-8
CAWNHGDRVGSPLHF TGTGCCTGGAACCACGGAGACAGGGTTGGATCACCCCTCCACTTT TRBJ1-6 NA TRBD1 15 TRBV30
CASSLGGLAGETQYF TGTGCCAGCAGCTTAGGGGGCCTAGCGGGAGAGACCCAGTACTTC TRBJ2-5 NA TRBD2 15 TRBV7-2